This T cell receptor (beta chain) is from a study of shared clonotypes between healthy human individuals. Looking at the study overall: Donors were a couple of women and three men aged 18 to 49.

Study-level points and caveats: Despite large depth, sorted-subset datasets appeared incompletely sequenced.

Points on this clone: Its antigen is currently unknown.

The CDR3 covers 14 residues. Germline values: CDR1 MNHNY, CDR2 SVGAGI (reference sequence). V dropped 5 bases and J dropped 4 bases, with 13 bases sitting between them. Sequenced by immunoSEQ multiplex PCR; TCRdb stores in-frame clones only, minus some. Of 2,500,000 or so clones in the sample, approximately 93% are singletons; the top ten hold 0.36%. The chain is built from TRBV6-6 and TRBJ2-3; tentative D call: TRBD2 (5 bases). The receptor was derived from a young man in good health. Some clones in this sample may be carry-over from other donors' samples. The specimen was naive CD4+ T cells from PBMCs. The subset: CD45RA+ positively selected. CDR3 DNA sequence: TGTGCCAGCAGTAGACGGACTGCGGCAGATACGCAGTATTTT. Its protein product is CASSRRTAADTQYF.